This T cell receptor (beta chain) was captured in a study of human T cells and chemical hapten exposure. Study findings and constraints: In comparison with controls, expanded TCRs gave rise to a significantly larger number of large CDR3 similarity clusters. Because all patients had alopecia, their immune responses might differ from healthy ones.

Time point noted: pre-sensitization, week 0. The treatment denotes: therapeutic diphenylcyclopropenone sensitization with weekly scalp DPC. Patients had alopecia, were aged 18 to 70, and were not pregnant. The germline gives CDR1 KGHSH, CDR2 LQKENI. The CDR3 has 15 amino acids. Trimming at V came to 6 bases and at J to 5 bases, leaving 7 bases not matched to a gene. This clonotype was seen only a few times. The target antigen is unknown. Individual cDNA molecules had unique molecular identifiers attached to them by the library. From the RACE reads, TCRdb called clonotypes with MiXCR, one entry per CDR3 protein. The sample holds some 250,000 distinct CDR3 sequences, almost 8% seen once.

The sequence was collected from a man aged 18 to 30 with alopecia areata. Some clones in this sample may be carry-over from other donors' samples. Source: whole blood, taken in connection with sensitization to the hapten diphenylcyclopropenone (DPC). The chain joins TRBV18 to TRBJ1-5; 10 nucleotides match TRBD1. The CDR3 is CASSPDRGLDQPQHF. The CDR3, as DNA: TGTGCCAGCTCTCCCGACAGGGGGCTCGATCAGCCCCAGCATTTT.